A single sample gave rise to the 17 T cell receptor beta chains below, sequenced in a study of T cells in women clearing cervical HPV infection. Using immunoSEQ multiplex PCR, the repertoire was profiled, and TCRdb retains in-frame clones only, with some absent. This sample's table reports about 14,000 clones. Sequenced material: blood buffy coat. These TCRs come from a woman between 18 and 69 years old with a cervical HPV16 infection that either progressed to CIN3+ or cleared (not recorded which).

This clone is deemed medium-sized by its frequency. The read gets to within 3 residues of the CDR3 end, and the germline J gene fills in the rest. V is TRBV19 and J is TRBJ2-3; TRBD1 matches at 7 bases. The ends lost 5 bases at V and 2 bases at J; junction bases unmatched: 7. This CDR3 region has 15 residues. Looked up from germline, CDR1 is LNHDA and CDR2 is SQIVND (reference sequence). The CDR3 spells CASSRYRGDTDTQYF. The covered CDR3 bases are TGTGCCAGTAGTCGGTACAGGGGTGACACAGATACG.

Concerning this clone: The read finishes 3 residues shy of the CDR3 end, and the germline J gene is used to complete it. The chain employs TRBV5-1 and TRBJ1-5; D is uncertain. V gave up 0 bases and J gave up 0 bases, with 7 bases separating them. The germline V gene has CDR1 SGHRS and CDR2 YFSETQ. The CDR3 has 15 amino acids. Partial CDR3 DNA: TGCGCCAGCAGCTTGGGAGGGTATAGCAATCAGCCC. Residues: CASSLGGYSNQP. The CDR3, in full, reads CASSLGGYSNQPQHF.

CDR3 DNA, as far as it was read: TGCAGCGTTTTCAGAGACACCGGGGAG. Translating it yields CSVFRDTGE. The whole CDR3 sequence reads CSVFRDTGELFF. The V call is TRBV29-1, the J call TRBJ2-2; D ambiguous. The observed sequence ends 3 residues before the CDR3 terminus, with the missing tail filled in from the germline J gene. V lost 5 bases and J lost 3, with 7 bases in between. The CDR3 length is 12 residues. Germline loops: CDR1 SQVTM, CDR2 ANQGSEA.

Worth noting for this clone: The read stops 3 residues short of the end of the CDR3; the missing end is completed from the germline J gene. This chain uses TRBV19 with TRBJ2-7, with 8 positions matching TRBD1. Germline V lookup: CDR1 LNHDA, CDR2 SQIVND (reference sequence). The CDR3 sequence is 13 residues long. Trimming cost V 9 bases and J 0 bases; bases outside gene matches: 4. The CDR3 bases that were read are TGTGCCAGCCGACAGGGGAGCTCCTACGAG. Its protein is CASRQGSSYE. The full CDR3 reads CASRQGSSYEQYF. The full variable domain, in which reference TRBV19 and TRBJ2-7 provide the parts outside the CDR3, is DGGITQSPKYLFRKEGQNVTLSCEQNLNHDAMYWYRQDPGQGLRLIYYSQIVNDFQKGDIAEGYSVSREKKESFPLTVTSAQKNPTAFYLCASRQGSSYEQYFGPGTRLTVT.

Comment on this clone: The CDR3 end is not reached by the read, which stops 3 residues before it; the germline J gene fills it in. The chain carries TRBV5-1 and TRBJ1-1; D uncertain. Trimming shortened V by 0 bases and J by 6 bases, and 15 bases separated the two germline ends. The CDR3 is 15 amino acids. Germline CDR1 reads SGHRS; CDR2 reads YFSETQ. CDR3 bases read: TGCGCCAGCAGCTTGGATGCGACACGCAAGGCTGAA. Protein sequence: CASSLDATRKAE. From start to end, the CDR3 is CASSLDATRKAEAFF.

Of note for this clone: The CDR3 end falls 3 residues outside the read, so it is completed with the germline J gene. This rearrangement joins TRBV18 to TRBJ1-5, with a possible D match to TRBD1 (6 bases). CDR1 KGHSH and CDR2 LQKENI come from the germline V gene. The germline V and J ends were trimmed by 6 bases and 0 bases, with 15 bases remaining between them. The CDR3 loop spans 16 amino acids. This CDR3 reads CASSATGTYSNQPQHF. The covered CDR3 bases are TGTGCCAGCTCCGCCACAGGGACGTATAGCAATCAGCCC.

Notes on this clone: The sequence runs out 3 residues before the end of the CDR3; the remainder is reconstructed from the germline J gene. The chain carries TRBV20-1 and TRBJ2-1, with D possibly being TRBD2 (6 bases). Trimming shortened V by 0 bases and J by 6 bases, and 18 bases separated the two germline ends. This CDR3 has 16 residues. CDR1 is DFQATT and CDR2 is SNEGSKA in the germline V gene (reference sequence). The sequenced CDR3 bases are TGCAGTGCTAGAGATCCCCGTACTAGCAGTTCCAATGAG. Protein product: CSARDPRTSSSNE. The CDR3 in its entirety is CSARDPRTSSSNEQFF.

In regard to this clone: The CDR3 end is not reached by the read, which stops 3 residues before it; the germline J gene fills it in. The chain employs TRBV5-1 and TRBJ2-1, with 8 positions matching TRBD1. From germline, CDR1 is SGHRS and CDR2 YFSETQ. J was trimmed by 2 bases and V by 5 bases; bases with no gene match: 6. This CDR3 contains 15 residues. Partial CDR3 DNA: TGCGCCAGCAGTCCTAAGACAGGGGCCTACAATGAG. It specifies CASSPKTGAYNE. In full, the CDR3 reads CASSPKTGAYNEQFF.

Points on this clone: The sequenced fragment ends 3 residues before the CDR3 boundary, so the rest is inferred from the germline J gene. This chain joins TRBV7-7 and TRBJ2-3; D is perhaps TRBD1 (6 bases). CDR1 is SSHAT and CDR2 is FNYEAQ in the germline V gene (reference sequence). The CDR3 runs to 13 residues. The sequenced CDR3 bases are TGTGCCAGCAGCTCCCGGGACAAAGAGACG. It is translated as CASSSRDKET. The CDR3 in its entirety is CASSSRDKETQYF.

Remarks on this clone: The observed sequence ends 3 residues before the CDR3 terminus, with the missing tail filled in from the germline J gene. The chain uses TRBV7-9 and TRBJ2-2; TRBD2 might be the D (6 bases). From germline, CDR1 is SEHNR and CDR2 FQNEAQ (reference sequence). This CDR3 contains 15 residues. V was trimmed by 4 bases and J by 2 bases, leaving 11 bases between them. CDR3 protein: CASSSRDFNTGELFF. Incomplete CDR3 DNA: TGTGCCAGCAGCTCTCGGGACTTTAACACCGGGGAG.

As concerns this clone: Sequencing ends 3 residues short of the CDR3 end; the germline J gene provides the rest. The chain links TRBV2 to TRBJ2-2; 7 nucleotides agree with TRBD1. V shed 2 bases and J 3 bases; nucleotides not matched to a gene: 3. CDR3 length equals 15 residues. Germline CDR1 reads SNHLY; CDR2 reads FYNNEI. Incomplete CDR3 DNA: TGTGCCAGCAGTGAACACAGGGGCCACACCGGGGAG. Protein sequence: CASSEHRGHTGE. The CDR3 in its entirety is CASSEHRGHTGELFF.

In the case of this clone: The read halts 3 residues ahead of the CDR3 end, with the missing end drawn from the germline J gene. The J gene is TRBJ2-3, the V gene TRBV20-1; 11 bases align to TRBD2. V shed 0 bases, J shed 4 bases, and the junction held 3 bases outside the gene matches. Germline values: CDR1 DFQATT, CDR2 SNEGSKA (reference sequence). The CDR3 length is 15 residues. CDR3 residues: CSARDTSGRSDTQYF. The CDR3 DNA, read in part, is TGCAGTGCTAGAGATACTAGCGGGAGATCAGATACG.

A word on this clone: The read stops 3 residues short of the end of the CDR3; the missing end is completed from the germline J gene. V gene TRBV7-9 combines with J gene TRBJ2-4, with D perhaps TRBD2 (6 bases). From germline, CDR1 is SEHNR and CDR2 FQNEAQ (reference sequence). The CDR3 length is 13 residues. CDR3 bases read: TGTGCCAGCAGCCCTCCGGGGGTGGGGGGT. Its protein product is CASSPPGVGG. The entire CDR3 protein is CASSPPGVGGQYF.

Comment on this clone: The read ends 3 residues early relative to the CDR3; the germline J gene fills the gap. The genes are TRBV5-1 and TRBJ2-1; D unclear. The CDR3 totals 15 residues. Germline assignment: CDR1 SGHRS and CDR2 YFSETQ. Trimming stripped 4 bases from V and 0 bases from J, with 11 bases between. CDR3 bases read: TGCGCCAGCAGCGTCCAGTCGAGCTCCTACAATGAG. The encoded protein is CASSVQSSSYNE. The full CDR3 reads CASSVQSSSYNEQFF.

With regard to this clone: The read gets to within 3 residues of the CDR3 end, and the germline J gene fills in the rest. The rearrangement uses TRBV4-1 and TRBJ1-1; the D is unclear. CDR1 and CDR2 (germline): MGHRA, YSYEKL. CDR3 size: 14 residues. CDR3: CASSLSELSGEAFF. Partial CDR3 DNA: TGCGCCAGCAGCCTCAGCGAGTTATCGGGGGAA.

Remarks on this clone: The sequence runs out 3 residues before the end of the CDR3; the remainder is reconstructed from the germline J gene. The chain carries TRBV20-1 and TRBJ2-1, with 8 positions matching TRBD2. The V segment lost 4 bases and the J segment 4 bases; nucleotides outside the gene matches: 6. The germline V gene encodes CDR1 DFQATT and CDR2 SNEGSKA (reference sequence). The CDR3 loop spans 14 amino acids. CDR3 in amino acids: CSATSGSRYNEQFF. CDR3 DNA (partial): TGCAGTGCTACCAGCGGGAGTCGGTACAATGAG.

Concerning this clone: The CDR3 is cut off 3 residues early in the read; its end comes from the germline J gene. This rearrangement joins TRBV19 to TRBJ2-5, with 7 bases aligning to TRBD1. Unmatched junction bases numbered 12, after V lost 4 bases and J lost 7 bases. Germline CDR1 LNHDA, CDR2 SQIVND (reference sequence). The CDR3 loop spans 15 amino acids. CDR3 DNA (partial): TGTGCCAGTAGTACTAGGGACAGAAACCGGGGGACC. The encoded protein is CASSTRDRNRGT. The whole CDR3 region reads CASSTRDRNRGTQYF.